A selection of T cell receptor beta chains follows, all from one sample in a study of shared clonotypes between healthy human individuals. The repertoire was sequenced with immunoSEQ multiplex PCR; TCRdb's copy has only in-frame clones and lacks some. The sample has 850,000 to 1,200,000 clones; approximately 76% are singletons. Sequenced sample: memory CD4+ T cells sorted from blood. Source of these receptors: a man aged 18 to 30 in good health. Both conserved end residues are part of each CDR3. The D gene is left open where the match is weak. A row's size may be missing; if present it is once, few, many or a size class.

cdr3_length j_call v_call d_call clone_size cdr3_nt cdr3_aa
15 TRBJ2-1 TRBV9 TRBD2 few TGTGCCAGCAGCGTGGGGACTAGCATCCACAATGAGCAGTTCTTC CASSVGTSIHNEQFF
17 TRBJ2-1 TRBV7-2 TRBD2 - TGTGCCAGCAGCCCGGAGGGCTTCGGCGGGAGGATCCATGAGCAGTTCTTC CASSPEGFGGRIHEQFF
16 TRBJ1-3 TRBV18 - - TGTGCCAGCTCACCAAAGTACAGCGAGTCAGGAAACACCATATATTTT CASSPKYSESGNTIYF
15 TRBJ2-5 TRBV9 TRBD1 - TGTGCCAGCAGCCCTGGACAGGGGGCGGGTGAGACCCAGTACTTC CASSPGQGAGETQYF
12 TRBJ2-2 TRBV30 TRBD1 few TGTGCCTGGGACAGGGTTCCCGGGGAGCTGTTTTTT CAWDRVPGELFF
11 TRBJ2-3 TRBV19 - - TGTGCCAGGGACAGCACAGATACGCAGTATTTT CARDSTDTQYF
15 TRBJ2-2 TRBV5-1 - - TGCGCCAGCAGCTTCGATACAGGGACCACCGGGGAGCTGTTTTTT CASSFDTGTTGELFF
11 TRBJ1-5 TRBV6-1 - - TGTGCCAGCAGTGTTAGGGGGCCCCAGCATTTT CASSVRGPQHF
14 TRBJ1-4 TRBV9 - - TGTGCCAGCAGCGAGGGGGGAGTAGACGAAAAACTGTTTTTT CASSEGGVDEKLFF
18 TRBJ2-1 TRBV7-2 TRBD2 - TGTGCCAGCAGCTTAGGACGCGGCGGGAGACCCTCCTACAATGAGCAGTTCTTC CASSLGRGGRPSYNEQFF
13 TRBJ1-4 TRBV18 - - TGTGCCAGCTCTTTCAGGACTAATGAAAAACTGTTTTTT CASSFRTNEKLFF
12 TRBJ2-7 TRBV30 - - TGTGCCTGGAGTCCGACGAAGTATGAGCAGTACTTC CAWSPTKYEQYF
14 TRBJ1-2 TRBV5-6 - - TGTGCCAGCAGCTTTAGAGGGGGGAACTATGGCTACACCTTC CASSFRGGNYGYTF
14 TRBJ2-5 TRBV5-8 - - TGTGCCAGCAGCTTGGCGGACAGAGCTGAGACCCAGTACTTC CASSLADRAETQYF
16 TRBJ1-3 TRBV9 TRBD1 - TGTGCCAGCAGCGTAGGGACAGGGTCAACCGGAAACACCATATATTTT CASSVGTGSTGNTIYF
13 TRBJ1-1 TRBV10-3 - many TGTGCCATCAGTATCAAGGAGAACACTGAAGCTTTCTTT CAISIKENTEAFF
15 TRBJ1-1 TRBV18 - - TGTGCCAGCTCACCACTCGTAGGGTTGAACACTGAAGCTTTCTTT CASSPLVGLNTEAFF
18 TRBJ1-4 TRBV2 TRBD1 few TGTGCCAGCAGTGAAGGGACAGGGAGATTGTTGACTAATGAAAAACTGTTTTTT CASSEGTGRLLTNEKLFF
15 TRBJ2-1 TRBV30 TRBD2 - TGTGCCTGGAGAGGACGCGGGGCGGGAGCCAATGAGCAGTTCTTC CAWRGRGAGANEQFF
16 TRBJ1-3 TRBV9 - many TGTGCCAGCTCGCAGGGATTTCTGCCCTCTGGAAACACCATATATTTT CASSQGFLPSGNTIYF
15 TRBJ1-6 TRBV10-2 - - TGCGCCAGCACCGAAGCACAGGCATTCCCCCCACCCCTCCACTTT CASTEAQAFPPPLHF
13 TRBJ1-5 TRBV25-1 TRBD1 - TGTGCCAGCGTGGGACAGGGAGGCCAGCCCCAGCATTTT CASVGQGGQPQHF
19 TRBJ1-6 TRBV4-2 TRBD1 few TGTGCCAGCAGCCAAGATTTGGGACAGGGAATAGGGAATAATTCACCCCTCCACTTT CASSQDLGQGIGNNSPLHF
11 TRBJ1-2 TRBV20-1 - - TGCAGTGCTGAGTACTTAGGAGGCTACACCTTC CSAEYLGGYTF
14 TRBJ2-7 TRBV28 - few TGTGCCAGCAGTTGGCAGGGCCTCTCCTACGAGCAGTACTTC CASSWQGLSYEQYF
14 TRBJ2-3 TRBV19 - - TGTGCCAGTAGTATAGGGGGGTTTGCAGATACGCAGTATTTT CASSIGGFADTQYF
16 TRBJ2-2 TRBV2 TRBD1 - TGTGCCAGCAGTGACCAGGGGGTTTTGAACACCGGGGAGCTGTTTTTT CASSDQGVLNTGELFF
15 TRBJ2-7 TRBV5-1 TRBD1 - TGCGCCAGCAGATCCGCGACAGGGTTAGTCTACGAGCAGTACTTC CASRSATGLVYEQYF
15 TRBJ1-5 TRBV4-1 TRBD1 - TGCGCCAGCAGCCAAGATGACAGGGCATTACAGCCCCAGCATTTT CASSQDDRALQPQHF
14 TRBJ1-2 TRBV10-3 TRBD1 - TGTGCCATCAGTGGGTCAACAGGGGACTATGGCTACACCTTC CAISGSTGDYGYTF
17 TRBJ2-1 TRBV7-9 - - TGTGCCAGCAGCTTAGTAGGGCTAGCCGGTTTCTACAATGAGCAGTTCTTC CASSLVGLAGFYNEQFF
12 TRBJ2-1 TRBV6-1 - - TGTGCCAGCAGTGAAGATAGGACACCGCAGTTCTTC CASSEDRTPQFF
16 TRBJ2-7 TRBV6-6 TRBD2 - TGTGCCAGCAGTTCCTCCGGGACTAGCGGTTCTTACGAGCAGTACTTC CASSSSGTSGSYEQYF
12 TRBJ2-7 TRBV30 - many TGTGCCTGGAGCCGGACAGTTTACGAGCAGTACTTC CAWSRTVYEQYF
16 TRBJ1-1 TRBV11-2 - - TGTGCCAGCAGCCCCCTCGCCGGGGGGAGTTTCGGTGAAACTTTCTTT CASSPLAGGSFGETFF
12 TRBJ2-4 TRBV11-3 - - TGTGCCAGCAGCGGGACTGAAAACATTCAGTACTTC CASSGTENIQYF
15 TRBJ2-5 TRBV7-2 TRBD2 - TGTGCCAGCAGCTTAGCACTAGCGGTCTGGGAGACCCAGTACTTC CASSLALAVWETQYF
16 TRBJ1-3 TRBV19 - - TGTGCCAGTAGTATGGGCAGGGATTCGTCAGGAAACACCATATATTTT CASSMGRDSSGNTIYF
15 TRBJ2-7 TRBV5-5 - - TGTGCCAGCAGCTTGGCCGGCCTGAGCTCCTACGAGCAGTACTTC CASSLAGLSSYEQYF
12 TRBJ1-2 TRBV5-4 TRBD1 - TGTGCCAGCAGCAGACAGGGTCTTGGCTACACCTTC CASSRQGLGYTF
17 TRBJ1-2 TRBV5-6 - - TGTGCCAGCAGCTTGGTACGCCAACTCCCGTCTAACTATGGCTACACCTTC CASSLVRQLPSNYGYTF
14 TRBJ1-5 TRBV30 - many TGTGCCTGGAGTAGGCGGGGCCCTAATCAGCCCCAGCATTTT CAWSRRGPNQPQHF
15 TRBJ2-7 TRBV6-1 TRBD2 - TGTGCCAGCAGTGAGCCTTGGGAGGGCTCCTACGAGCAGTACTTC CASSEPWEGSYEQYF
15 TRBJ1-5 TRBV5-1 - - TGCGCCAGCAGCCTGTCCGACCCTAGCAATCAGCCCCAGCATTTT CASSLSDPSNQPQHF
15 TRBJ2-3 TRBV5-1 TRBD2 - TGCGCCAGCAGCTTGGCTAGCGGGAGGTCAGATACGCAGTATTTT CASSLASGRSDTQYF
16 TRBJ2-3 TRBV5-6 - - TGTGCCAGCAGCTTGTCGGGGCTAGGGGATACAGATACGCAGTATTTT CASSLSGLGDTDTQYF